The 30 T cell receptor beta chains listed next were all sequenced from one sample in a study of low-dose radiotherapy and immunotherapy resistance in tumors. The PCR that amplified TCRs ran for around 21 cycles, relying on a constant-region primer and a V-primer adapter. Using its own MiXCR run on the reads, TCRdb lists one record per CDR3 protein. The sample comprises about 46,000 distinct CDR3 sequences, over 9.5% of which are singletons, and about 6% rests with the top ten. Indicated time point: before trial treatment. This specimen was PBMCs, taken before treatment. The source of these receptors is a female donor with ovarian cancer.

In the case of this clonotype: One base separates it from a far larger clone, so it is likely a read error. The V and J genes are TRBV5-3 and TRBJ2-2; 11 nucleotides agree with TRBD1. TRBV5-3 is an ORF, with its function uncertain. The CDR3 spans 17 residues. CDR3 loop: CASSTPRTGGEGGELIF. In nucleotides, the CDR3 is TGCGCCAGCAGCACCCCCCGGACAGGGGGCGAAGGCGGGGAGCTGATTTTT.

In its sample, this clonotype was seen many times. The CDR3 spells CASSSPGPSGGANVLTF. In DNA, the CDR3 is TGTGCCAGCAGTTCCCCCGGACCCTCAGGAGGGGCCAACGTCCTGACTTTC. The chain carries TRBV27 and TRBJ2-6; D not certain. From germline, CDR1 is MNHEY and CDR2 SMNVEV (reference sequence). V lost 4 bases, J lost 4 bases, and 17 bases lay in between. The CDR3 spans 17 residues.

This clonotype was counted at least ten times. V and J are TRBV5-4 and TRBJ2-5, with D perhaps given as TRBD1 or TRBD2 (5 bases each). V was clipped by 4 bases and J by 5 bases, with 12 bases between them. CDR1 SGHNT and CDR2 YYREEE come from the germline V gene (reference sequence). The CDR3 extends over 13 amino acids. This CDR3 is CASSGTVTETQYF. CDR3 DNA: TGTGCCAGCAGCGGGACCGTAACTGAGACCCAGTACTTC.

This clonotype was observed many times. The chain combines TRBV29-1 with TRBJ2-5, with D tentatively TRBD1 or TRBD2 (6 bases each). This CDR3 comprises 16 residues. Trimming took 1 base from V and 4 from J, leaving 19 bases between them. Per germline, CDR1 SQVTM and CDR2 ANQGSEA. CDR3 in DNA: TGCAGCGTTGAAGGATGGCCAGGGGACGGGGGAGAGACCCAGTACTTC. Encoded protein: CSVEGWPGDGGETQYF.

There are many counts of this clonotype. V and J are TRBV7-9 and TRBJ2-7; 7 nucleotides align to TRBD1. The CDR3 is 15 residues long. V trimming: 4 bases; J trimming: 3 bases; junction bases outside the gene matches: 9. Germline V gene data show CDR1 as SEHNR and CDR2 as FQNEAQ (reference sequence). CDR3 sequence: CASSSSGTARYEQYF. CDR3 bases: TGTGCCAGCAGCTCCTCCGGGACAGCGCGCTACGAGCAGTACTTC.

This clonotype has ten or more counts. V is TRBV7-9 and J is TRBJ2-7; 10 bases are shared with TRBD1. CDR1 and CDR2 from the germline V gene are SEHNR and FQNEAQ (reference sequence). This CDR3 is built from 14 residues. V was pared by 4 bases and J by 3 bases, with 3 bases of the junction left unmatched. The CDR3 protein is CASSSRTGGYEQYF. CDR3 nucleotides: TGTGCCAGCAGCTCTCGGACAGGGGGCTACGAGCAGTACTTC.

This clonotype was detected many times. This chain links TRBV12-3 or TRBV12-4 with TRBJ1-1; the D is unclear. V gave up 3 bases and J gave up 1 base, with 3 bases separating them. This CDR3 has 12 amino acids. The CDR3 DNA sequence: TGTGCCAGCAGTTTCCCGAACACTGAAGCTTTCTTT. This translates into CASSFPNTEAFF.

This clonotype was observed at least ten times. The rearrangement joins TRBV29-1 to TRBJ2-1; no clear D gene. There are 13 residues in the CDR3. Trimming removed 4 bases from V and 1 base from J, with 8 bases in between. Germline-derived CDR1 and CDR2 are SQVTM and ANQGSEA. CDR3 protein: CSVALLSYNEQFF. The CDR3 DNA reads as TGCAGCGTTGCTCTATTGTCCTACAATGAGCAGTTCTTC.

This clonotype has a count of ten or more. The rearrangement uses TRBV14 and TRBJ2-7; D unclear. V lost 1 base to trimming and J lost 9 bases, with 13 bases between them. The CDR3 extends over 13 amino acids. From germline, CDR1 is SGHDN and CDR2 FVKESK. The CDR3 DNA reads TGTGCCAGCAGCCAAGTTCTGGGTACGGTGCAGTACTTC. Translated, it gives CASSQVLGTVQYF.

This clonotype came up many times. The rearrangement links TRBV9 to TRBJ2-3, with TRBD2 identical over 8 bases. Germline V gene data show CDR1 as SGDLS and CDR2 as YYNGEE. V dropped 8 bases and J dropped 7; count of bases not matched to a gene: 12. The CDR3 covers 14 residues. The CDR3 reads CARGGERGSNTQYF. CDR3 in DNA: TGTGCCAGAGGCGGGGAGCGGGGGAGCAATACGCAGTATTTT.

This clonotype was counted many times. The V gene is TRBV6-1, the J gene TRBJ2-7; 11 nucleotides match TRBD1. Looked up from germline, CDR1 is MNHNS and CDR2 is SASEGT. CDR3 length equals 14 residues. The J segment lost 9 bases and the V segment lost 6 bases, leaving 10 bases of the junction unmatched. CDR3 in DNA: TGTGCCAGCAGCGCCGGGACAGGGGGTTTGGGGCAGTACTTC. This codes for CASSAGTGGLGQYF.

Many counts were recorded for this clonotype. V gene TRBV18 combines with J gene TRBJ2-7; D assignment may be TRBD1 or TRBD2 (5 bases each). Germline CDR1 reads KGHSH; CDR2 reads LQKENI. Trimming removed 3 bases from V and 3 bases from J, with 12 bases in between. The CDR3 spans 14 residues. CDR3 loop: CASSPGVGDYEQYF. In DNA, the CDR3 is TGTGCCAGCTCACCGGGGGTGGGGGACTACGAGCAGTACTTC.

This clonotype appeared a few times. V is TRBV10-2 and J is TRBJ2-7; 14 bases are a match to TRBD2. The CDR3 has 19 amino acids. CDR1 and CDR2 (germline): WSHSY, SAAADI. The V and J ends lost 2 bases and 4 bases, in that order; junction bases with no gene match: 13. The CDR3 nucleotides read TGCGCCAGCAGTGAGCTCTCAGGGACTAGCGGGGGCCGGATGTACGAGCAGTACTTC. This sequence encodes CASSELSGTSGGRMYEQYF.

The sample holds many counts of this clonotype. The gene calls are TRBV19 and TRBJ2-2; tentative D call: TRBD1 (6 bases). The length of the CDR3 is 13 residues. Deletions cut 7 bases from V and 4 bases from J, with 10 bases between. Germline assignment: CDR1 LNHDA and CDR2 SQIVND (reference sequence). The CDR3, as DNA: TGTGCCAGTACCCAACAGGGCACCGGGGAGCTGTTTTTT. This encodes CASTQQGTGELFF.

The chain employs TRBV29-1 and TRBJ2-5, with D possibly being TRBD2 (6 bases). V lost 1 base, J lost 2 bases, and 17 bases lay in between. This CDR3 is 16 amino acids long. CDR1 SQVTM and CDR2 ANQGSEA come from the germline V gene. Here the CDR3 DNA reads TGCAGCGTTGAAGTGGAGGGTCCTTCCTTACAAGAGACCCAGTACTTC. The encoded protein is CSVEVEGPSLQETQYF.

This clonotype occurred many times. The chain is built from TRBV14 and TRBJ2-7; 7 nucleotides line up with TRBD1. Germline-derived CDR1 and CDR2 are SGHDN and FVKESK. After removal of 4 bases from V and 2 bases from J, the junction contained 5 bases not matched to a gene. CDR3 size: 14 residues. This chain's CDR3 is CASSPRQGAYEQYF. The CDR3 DNA reads TGTGCCAGCAGCCCACGACAGGGAGCCTACGAGCAGTACTTC.

The table lists this clonotype with many counts. The chain uses TRBV9 and TRBJ1-1; TRBD1 agrees at 7 bases. The germline gives CDR1 SGDLS, CDR2 YYNGEE. The trim removed 4 bases at V and 4 bases at J, leaving 10 bases unmatched. This CDR3 has 15 residues. This chain's CDR3 is CASSPRQGASTEAFF. In DNA, the CDR3 is TGTGCCAGCAGCCCCAGACAGGGCGCGAGCACTGAAGCTTTCTTT.

This clonotype was seen many times. J is TRBJ2-5 and V is TRBV28; maybe TRBD1 (5 bases). CDR3 size: 14 residues. Germline V gene data show CDR1 as MDHEN and CDR2 as SYDVKM. Trimming removed 6 bases from V and 5 bases from J, with 16 bases in between. CDR3 nucleotide sequence: TGTGCCAGCAGCCTGCAGGGATCGTCGGAGACCCAGTACTTC. Its translation: CASSLQGSSETQYF.

This clonotype was picked up many times. V usage is TRBV5-1 and J usage is TRBJ2-3, with D perhaps given as TRBD1 or TRBD2 (5 bases each). The CDR3 loop spans 17 amino acids. The germline V gene encodes CDR1 SGHRS and CDR2 YFSETQ. Trimming left V 3 bases short and J 3 bases short, with 20 bases between. CDR3 residues: CASSWGTAPLETDTQYF. For the CDR3, the DNA is TGCGCCAGCAGCTGGGGGACCGCCCCCTTAGAGACAGATACGCAGTATTTT. The entire variable domain, with the rest obtained from reference TRBV5-1 and TRBJ2-3, is as follows: KAGVTQTPRYLIKTRGQQVTLSCSPISGHRSVSWYQQTPGQGLQFLFEYFSETQRNKGNFPGRFSGRQFSNSRSEMNVSTLELGDSALYLCASSWGTAPLETDTQYFGPGTRLTVL.

The table lists this clonotype with many counts. The J gene is TRBJ2-1, the V gene TRBV11-1; D could derive from TRBD1 or TRBD2 (6 bases each). Germline V CDR1 and CDR2: SGHAT, FQDESV (reference sequence). V was trimmed by 1 base and J by 4 bases, leaving 11 bases between them. CDR3 size: 15 residues. The CDR3 sequence is CASSLVWGAYNEQFF. The CDR3 nucleotides read TGTGCCAGCAGCTTAGTGTGGGGGGCTTACAATGAGCAGTTCTTC.

This clonotype was seen repeatedly, ten times or more. The V and J genes are TRBV24-1 and TRBJ1-2, with unresolved D. This CDR3 spans 12 amino acids. Germline V gives CDR1 KGHDR, CDR2 SFDVKD. V lost 6 bases to trimming and J lost 8 bases, with 12 bases between them. The CDR3 DNA follows: TGTGCCACCAGTTTTACGGTTTCAGGCTACACCTTC. Protein product: CATSFTVSGYTF.

This clonotype appeared many times. The CDR3 here is CASSLRGGLAFSYEQYF. DNA of the CDR3: TGTGCCAGCAGTTTAAGGGGGGGGCTAGCGTTCTCCTACGAGCAGTACTTC. The chain uses TRBV28 and TRBJ2-7; TRBD2 might be the D (7 bases). Germline V CDR1 and CDR2: MDHEN, SYDVKM. The CDR3 consists of 17 residues. Trimming shortened V by 2 bases and J by 0 bases, and 17 bases separated the two germline ends. The variable domain in full, with the rest retrieved from reference TRBV28 and TRBJ2-7, is DVKVTQSSRYLVKRTGEKVFLECVQDMDHENMFWYRQDPGLGLRLIYFSYDVKMKEKGDIPEGYSVSREKKERFSLILESASTNQTSMYLCASSLRGGLAFSYEQYFGPGTRLTVT.

The CDR3 here is CASSERGGAEAFF. DNA for the CDR3: TGTGCCAGCAGCGAAAGGGGGGGTGCTGAAGCTTTCTTT. The rearrangement uses TRBV7-3 and TRBJ1-1; D perhaps matches TRBD1 (6 bases). The CDR3 is 13 amino acids. Trimming pared 5 bases from V and 6 bases from J, leaving 13 bases between. The germline V gene encodes CDR1 SGHTA and CDR2 FQGTGA.

This clonotype appeared many times. This chain links TRBV6-1 with TRBJ2-7; perhaps D is TRBD1 or TRBD2 (5 bases each). Trimming pared 1 base from V and 5 bases from J, leaving 9 bases between. The CDR3 extends over 13 amino acids. CDR1 and CDR2 (germline): MNHNS, SASEGT. The CDR3 DNA reads as TGTGCCAGCAGTGAAGAGAGGGGTCACGAGCAGTACTTC. This translates into CASSEERGHEQYF.

This clonotype was observed at least ten times. The chain employs TRBV30 and TRBJ2-1; D not resolved. Trimming took 0 bases from V and 5 from J, leaving 20 bases between them. Germline values: CDR1 GTSNPN, CDR2 SVGIG (reference sequence). The CDR3 totals 17 residues. The CDR3 here is CAWSVRRLWEKDNEQFF. As DNA, the CDR3 is TGTGCCTGGAGTGTACGCCGATTATGGGAAAAGGACAATGAGCAGTTCTTC.

By proportion, this clonotype is medium-sized. The chain carries TRBV5-4 and TRBJ1-2, with 7 bases identical to TRBD1. The CDR3 is 15 residues long. Germline V gene lookup returns CDR1 SGHNT and CDR2 YYREEE (reference sequence). Trimming at V came to 4 bases and at J to 1 base, leaving 7 bases not matched to a gene. CDR3 nucleotide sequence: TGTGCCAGCAGCCCCTCCGGGACAGTTAACTATGGCTACACCTTC. Translated: CASSPSGTVNYGYTF.

This clonotype was seen just once. This sequence is one base from a far larger clone and is likely a read error. This rearrangement joins TRBV6-1 to TRBJ2-4, with 11 nucleotides matching TRBD1. CDR3 size: 14 residues. Germline CDR1 is MNHNS and CDR2 is SASEGT. V lost 5 bases, J lost 13 bases, and 10 bases stayed unmatched. The CDR3 DNA reads TGTGCCAGCAGTCTTTGGACAGGGGGCAATGAGCAGTACTTC. Protein: CASSLWTGGNEQYF.

The table lists this clonotype with many counts. This CDR3 reads CASSPSVQAKTGRTEAFF. The DNA of the CDR3 is TGTGCCAGCTCACCCTCGGTGCAGGCTAAAACGGGGAGAACTGAAGCTTTCTTT. The gene calls are TRBV18 and TRBJ1-1; unclear D gene. Germline CDR1 and CDR2: KGHSH and LQKENI. The germline V and J ends were trimmed by 3 bases and 5 bases, with 25 bases remaining between them. CDR3 length equals 18 residues.

This clonotype was counted at least ten times. V is TRBV5-1 and J is TRBJ1-1; D gene unclear. Germline V gene data show CDR1 as SGHRS and CDR2 as YFSETQ. V shed 2 bases and J shed 0 bases, with 5 bases lying between them. The CDR3 is 13 residues long. CDR3 amino acids: CASSFNVNTEAFF. The DNA for the CDR3 is TGCGCCAGCAGCTTTAACGTGAACACTGAAGCTTTCTTT.

This clonotype was seen repeatedly, ten times or more. The chain is built from TRBV29-1 and TRBJ1-2; D gene uncertain. Germline CDR1 SQVTM, CDR2 ANQGSEA. CDR3 length: 13 residues. V was cut by 4 bases and J by 5 bases, with 14 bases left in between. The CDR3 sequence is CSVGHRNSYGYTF. In DNA form, the CDR3 reads TGCAGCGTTGGTCACCGGAACTCTTATGGCTACACCTTC.